This is a list of T cell receptor beta chains from one sample in a study of shared clonotypes between healthy human individuals. The data were produced by immunoSEQ multiplex PCR, yet TCRdb's version contains in-frame clones alone and is incomplete. The table records about 960,000 clones, roughly 72% of them present only once. The sequenced sample was memory CD4+ T cells sorted from blood. These receptors all stem from a man younger than 35 in good health. CDR3s include the opening cysteine and the closing phenylalanine or tryptophan. D genes are given only for firm matches. Clone sizes are given selectively: once, few, many, or a class where the clone is expanded.

v_gene,d_gene,len,abundance,j_gene,CDR3aa,CDR3nt
TRBV27,TRBD2,13,few,TRBJ2-4,CASSGGVLSVQYF,TGTGCCAGCAGCGGGGGGGTTCTCTCAGTACAGTACTTC
TRBV7-7,-,15,-,TRBJ2-5,CASSLAGVAQETQYF,TGTGCTAGCAGCTTAGCAGGGGTGGCCCAAGAGACCCAGTACTTC
TRBV5-6,-,15,-,TRBJ2-4,CASSYRPLAKNIQYF,TGTGCCAGCAGCTATAGACCTCTTGCCAAAAACATTCAGTACTTC
TRBV18,-,15,-,TRBJ2-3,CASSPRGVRTDTQYF,TGTGCCAGCTCACCTAGGGGAGTTCGCACAGATACGCAGTATTTT
TRBV2,-,12,few,TRBJ2-7,CASNGEPYEQYF,TGTGCCAGCAACGGAGAACCCTACGAGCAGTACTTC
TRBV11-3,-,14,few,TRBJ2-2,CASSPSRWTGELFF,TGTGCCAGCAGCCCAAGCAGGTGGACCGGGGAGCTGTTTTTT
TRBV9,-,15,-,TRBJ2-1,CASSDGGSSYNEQFF,TGTGCCAGCAGCGATGGAGGGAGCTCCTACAATGAGCAGTTCTTC
TRBV18,-,15,-,TRBJ1-2,CASSPLGQAQLGYTF,TGTGCCAGCTCACCACTCGGCCAGGCCCAACTTGGCTACACCTTC
TRBV18,-,12,few,TRBJ2-2,CASSPNTGELFF,TGTGCCAGCTCACCTAATACCGGGGAGCTGTTTTTT
TRBV7-2,TRBD1,19,many,TRBJ1-2,CASSLGGYRGRPWSNGYTF,TGTGCCAGCAGCTTAGGTGGATACAGGGGGCGCCCATGGTCGAATGGCTACACCTTC
TRBV6-6,TRBD1,16,-,TRBJ2-5,CASSQQRGQGGETQYF,TGTGCCAGCAGCCAGCAAAGGGGACAGGGAGGCGAGACCCAGTACTTC
TRBV19,TRBD1,15,few,TRBJ1-5,CASSKLGTAGQPQHF,TGTGCCAGTAGTAAGCTAGGGACAGCTGGTCAGCCCCAGCATTTT
TRBV11-2,-,15,few,TRBJ2-1,CASSLGSLRHNEQFF,TGTGCCAGCAGCCTAGGTTCCCTCCGGCACAATGAGCAGTTCTTC
TRBV7-6,TRBD1,13,-,TRBJ2-5,CASSWTGRETQYF,TGTGCCAGCAGCTGGACAGGGCGAGAGACCCAGTACTTC
TRBV9,-,13,-,TRBJ2-5,CASSVSPVETQYF,TGTGCCAGCAGCGTCAGCCCCGTGGAGACCCAGTACTTC
TRBV2,-,15,-,TRBJ1-6,CASRRTANNNSPLHF,TGTGCCAGCAGAAGGACAGCCAACAATAATTCACCCCTCCACTTT
TRBV6-6,TRBD1,13,-,TRBJ2-7,CASSPGQGAEQYF,TGTGCCAGCAGTCCGGGACAGGGGGCAGAGCAGTACTTC
TRBV7-9,-,14,few,TRBJ2-3,CASSFNLPTDTQYF,TGTGCCAGCAGCTTTAATTTACCGACAGATACGCAGTATTTT
TRBV5-1,TRBD1,14,-,TRBJ2-7,CASSPGTGVNEQYF,TGCGCCAGCAGCCCGGGGACAGGGGTTAACGAGCAGTACTTC
TRBV28,TRBD1,14,-,TRBJ1-2,CASSLGQGARGYTF,TGTGCCAGCAGTTTAGGACAGGGGGCTCGGGGCTACACCTTC
TRBV10-1,TRBD2,15,-,TRBJ2-2,CASSSGGSPGGELFF,TGCGCCAGCAGTTCCGGGGGGTCCCCGGGAGGGGAGCTGTTTTTT
TRBV2,-,16,-,TRBJ1-4,CASSARDFTTNEKLFF,TGTGCCAGCAGCGCCCGGGACTTTACAACTAATGAAAAACTGTTTTTT
TRBV5-1,-,13,-,TRBJ2-1,CASSLDRENEQFF,TGCGCCAGCAGCTTGGACAGGGAGAATGAGCAGTTCTTC
TRBV6-1,-,13,-,TRBJ1-1,CASTARVNTEAFF,TGTGCCAGCACGGCCAGGGTAAACACTGAAGCTTTCTTT
TRBV5-6,-,14,-,TRBJ2-3,CASSPTSRTDTQYF,TGTGCCAGCAGCCCAACCTCACGCACAGATACGCAGTATTTT
TRBV27,TRBD1,16,-,TRBJ2-7,CASSPGTGGVLYEQYF,TGTGCCAGCAGTCCCGGGACAGGGGGAGTTCTTTACGAGCAGTACTTC
TRBV16,-,14,-,TRBJ2-7,CASSQGSRGLGQYF,TGTGCCAGCAGCCAAGGTTCCAGGGGCCTTGGGCAGTACTTC
TRBV28,-,14,-,TRBJ1-4,CATLVWGSGEKLFF,TGTGCCACTCTTGTGTGGGGGAGTGGTGAAAAACTGTTTTTT
TRBV10-3,TRBD1,13,-,TRBJ1-2,CAISEPKTGGLTF,TGTGCCATCAGTGAGCCTAAGACAGGGGGCTTAACCTTC
TRBV5-6,-,15,once,TRBJ1-5,CASSFAGRLGQPQHF,TGTGCCAGCAGCTTCGCAGGGAGGCTGGGTCAGCCCCAGCATTTT
TRBV28,-,13,-,TRBJ2-1,CASSRGLRGEQFF,TGTGCCAGCAGTCGCGGACTAAGGGGTGAGCAGTTCTTC
TRBV4-1,TRBD2,16,-,TRBJ2-5,CASSQPPGLAQETQYF,TGCGCCAGCAGCCAACCTCCGGGACTAGCTCAAGAGACCCAGTACTTC
TRBV6-5,TRBD1,14,-,TRBJ1-2,CASSSTGGNYGYTF,TGTGCCAGCAGTAGTACAGGGGGGAACTATGGCTACACCTTC
TRBV19,TRBD1,15,-,TRBJ1-1,CASIDRGGRNTEASF,TGTGCCAGTATCGACAGGGGTGGTCGGAACACTGAAGCTTCCTTT
TRBV5-4,-,14,-,TRBJ2-3,CASSLATGTDTQYF,TGTGCCAGCAGCTTGGCCACAGGGACAGATACGCAGTATTTT
TRBV4-1,-,21,once,TRBJ2-7,CASSHKGELSAVGPSSYEQYF,TGCGCCAGCAGCCACAAAGGAGAGTTGTCGGCCGTGGGTCCAAGCTCCTACGAGCAGTACTTC
TRBV4-1,-,13,-,TRBJ1-2,CASSPDGYYGYTF,TGCGCCAGCAGCCCTGACGGTTACTATGGCTACACCTTC
TRBV7-6,TRBD2,16,-,TRBJ2-1,CASSLGTSGSYNEQFF,TGTGCCAGCAGCTTAGGGACTAGCGGGTCATACAATGAGCAGTTCTTC
TRBV19,TRBD1,15,few,TRBJ1-1,CASSTQGATFTEAFF,TGTGCCAGTAGTACACAGGGGGCTACGTTCACTGAAGCTTTCTTT
TRBV30,-,13,-,TRBJ1-4,CAWSVQQGEKLFF,TGTGCCTGGAGTGTACAACAGGGTGAAAAACTGTTTTTT
TRBV30,TRBD2,15,-,TRBJ2-5,CAWSVPVAGGTTQYF,TGTGCCTGGAGTGTCCCTGTAGCGGGAGGGACAACCCAGTACTTC
TRBV7-7,-,13,-,TRBJ2-2,CASSPRTAGELFF,TGTGCTAGCAGCCCTAGGACAGCCGGGGAGCTGTTTTTT
TRBV12-5,-,14,-,TRBJ2-7,CASGGVGPTYEQYF,TGTGCTAGTGGTGGCGTGGGACCCACCTACGAGCAGTACTTC
TRBV5-6,TRBD1,16,-,TRBJ1-5,CASSPYRGVGNQPQHF,TGTGCCAGCAGCCCTTACAGGGGAGTAGGTAATCAGCCCCAGCATTTT
TRBV27,-,15,few,TRBJ1-2,CASSLQAELNYGYTF,TGTGCCAGCAGTCTGCAGGCCGAGCTAAACTATGGCTACACCTTC
TRBV5-8,TRBD1,14,few,TRBJ1-6,CASSLGDRGSPLHF,TGTGCCAGCAGCTTGGGGGACAGGGGATCACCCCTCCACTTT
TRBV5-6,-,14,-,TRBJ1-1,CASSPDRSNTEAFF,TGTGCCAGCAGCCCCGACAGAAGTAACACTGAAGCTTTCTTT
TRBV5-6,-,15,-,TRBJ1-5,CASSLRNTANQPQHF,TGTGCCAGCAGCTTGAGGAATACCGCGAATCAGCCCCAGCATTTT
TRBV19,-,13,-,TRBJ2-3,CASSHRDPDTQYF,TGTGCCAGTAGTCATCGGGACCCAGATACGCAGTATTTT
TRBV28,-,17,-,TRBJ2-3,CASKLIGWDPSTDTQYF,TGTGCCAGCAAGTTAATCGGCTGGGACCCCTCGACAGATACGCAGTATTTT
TRBV7-2,-,16,-,TRBJ2-2,CASSRRVGGETGELFF,TGTGCCAGCAGCCGCCGAGTGGGGGGAGAAACCGGGGAGCTGTTTTTT
TRBV20-1,-,11,-,TRBJ2-4,CSAGAGNIQYF,TGCAGTGCCGGGGCCGGAAACATTCAGTACTTC